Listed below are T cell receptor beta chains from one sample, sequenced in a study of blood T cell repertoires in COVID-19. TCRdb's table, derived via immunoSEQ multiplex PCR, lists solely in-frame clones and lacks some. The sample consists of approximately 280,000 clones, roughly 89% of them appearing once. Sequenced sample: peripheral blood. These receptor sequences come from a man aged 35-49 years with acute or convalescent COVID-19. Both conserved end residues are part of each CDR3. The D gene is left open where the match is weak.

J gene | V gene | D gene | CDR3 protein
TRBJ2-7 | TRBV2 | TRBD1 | CASSEPLMDRGLIYEQYF
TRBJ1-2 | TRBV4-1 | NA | CASSQETSGAFGYTF
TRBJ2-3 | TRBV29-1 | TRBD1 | CSVESTGGLTDTQYF
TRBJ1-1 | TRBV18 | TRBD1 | CASSPDREVEAFF
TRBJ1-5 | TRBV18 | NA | CASSPLRGGDGNQPQHF
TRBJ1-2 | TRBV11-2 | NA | CASSLDSGTPNYGYTF
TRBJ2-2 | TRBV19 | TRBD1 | CASSISGGSGELFF
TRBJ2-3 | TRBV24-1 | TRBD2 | CATIAGGGTDTQYF
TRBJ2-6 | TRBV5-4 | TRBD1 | CASRGTGGAGANVLTF
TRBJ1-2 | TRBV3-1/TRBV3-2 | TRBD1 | CASSQVGGGGYTF
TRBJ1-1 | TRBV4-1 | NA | CASSQAREAFF
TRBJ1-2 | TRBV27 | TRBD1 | CASSRTGREGYTF
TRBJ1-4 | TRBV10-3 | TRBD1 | CAISAGTGAVNEKLFF
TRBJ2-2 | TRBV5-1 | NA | CASSLGAQSNTGELFF
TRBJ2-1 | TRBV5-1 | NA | CASSLGGEQFF
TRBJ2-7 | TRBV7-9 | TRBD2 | CASSLWTSGVYEQYF
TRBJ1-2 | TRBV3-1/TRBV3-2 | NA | CASSLQVFYGYTF
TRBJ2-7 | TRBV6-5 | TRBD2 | CASPPGGQGGYEQYF
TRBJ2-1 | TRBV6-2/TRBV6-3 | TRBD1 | CASSLTGGPPWNEQFF
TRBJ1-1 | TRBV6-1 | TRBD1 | CASSEGLRGRNTEAFF
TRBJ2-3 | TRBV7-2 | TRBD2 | CASSLAPLGAGGQPDTQYF
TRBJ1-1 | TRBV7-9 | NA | CASYPTPSGTEAFF
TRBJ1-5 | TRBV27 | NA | CASTGGNQPQHF
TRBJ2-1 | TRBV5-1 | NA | CASSLTGSSYNEQFF
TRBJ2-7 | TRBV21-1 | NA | CASKGQGSEQYF
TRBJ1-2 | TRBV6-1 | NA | CASSEVTGLSGYTF
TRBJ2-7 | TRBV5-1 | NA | CASSLAGGTTYEQYF
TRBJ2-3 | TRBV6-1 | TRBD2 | CASSKAGGLTDTQYF
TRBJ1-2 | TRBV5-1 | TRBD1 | CASSFRGQGDYGYTF
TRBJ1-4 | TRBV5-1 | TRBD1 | CASSLQGATTNEKLFF
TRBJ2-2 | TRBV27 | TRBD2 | CASSGLAGGPTGELFF
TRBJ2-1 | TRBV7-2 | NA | CASSLGQTYNEQFF
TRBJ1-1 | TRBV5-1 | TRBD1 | CASSPKQGDHTEAFF
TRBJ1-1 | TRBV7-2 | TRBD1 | CASSLADRENTEAFF
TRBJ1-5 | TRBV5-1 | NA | CASSSSGNQPQHF
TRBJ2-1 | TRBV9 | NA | CASSATGTSDEQFF
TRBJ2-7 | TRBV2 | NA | CASSGAGGSYEQYF
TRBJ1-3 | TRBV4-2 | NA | CASSQVTLAGNTIYF
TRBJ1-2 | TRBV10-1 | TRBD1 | CASSNTTGEWSNGYTF
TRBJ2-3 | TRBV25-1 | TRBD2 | CASGAGGLGDTQYF
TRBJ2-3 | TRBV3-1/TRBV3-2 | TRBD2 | CASSPRGTSGAYPTDTQYF
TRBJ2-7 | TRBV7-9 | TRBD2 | CASSLVSSGGPEQYF
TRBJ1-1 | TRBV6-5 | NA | CASSSTTGNWITEAFF
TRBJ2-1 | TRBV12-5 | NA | CASSPPDSRYQFF
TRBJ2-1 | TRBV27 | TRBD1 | CASSDPGTAYNEQFF